This is a list of T cell receptor beta chains from one sample in a study of blood T cells in healthy people across ages. MiXCR, run by TCRdb on the 5' RACE reads, gives a single entry per CDR3 protein. The sample includes approximately 1,700,000 distinct CDR3 sequences, roughly two fifths of them seen just once. The specimen sequenced was blood. These receptors originate from a human donor in good health. The CDR3 runs from the conserved cysteine through the conserved F or W. The D gene is left open where the match is weak. Rows give clone size only sometimes, using once, few, many, or a class for an expanded clone.

length	V	size	J	D	CDR3	DNA
20	TRBV11-1	.	TRBJ2-1	.	CASSLGVYRDGIGVYNEQFF	TGTGCCAGCAGCTTAGGGGTGTACAGGGATGGGATAGGGGTTTACAATGAGCAGTTCTTC
13	TRBV29-1	few	TRBJ2-7	TRBD1	CSVVGQAYNEQYF	TGCAGCGTTGTAGGACAGGCCTACAATGAGCAGTACTTC
11	TRBV29-1	many	TRBJ2-7	.	CSVKSSYEQYF	TGCAGCGTCAAGAGCTCCTACGAGCAGTACTTC
13	TRBV6-2/TRBV6-3	.	TRBJ2-1	.	CASTSPAPNEQFF	TGTGCCAGCACCTCTCCGGCCCCAAATGAGCAGTTCTTC
13	TRBV10-3	many	TRBJ2-1	.	CAISAPRRVEQFF	TGTGCCATCAGTGCACCGCGGCGAGTTGAGCAGTTCTTC
16	TRBV7-8	.	TRBJ1-1	TRBD1	CASSPIQGTMNTEAFF	TGTGCCAGCAGCCCTATACAGGGGACCATGAACACTGAAGCTTTCTTT
14	TRBV4-1	few	TRBJ2-7	.	CASSQLGVSYEQYF	TGCGCCAGCAGCCAATTAGGGGTCTCCTACGAGCAGTACTTC
20	TRBV28	.	TRBJ1-2	.	CASSLGGALPLAPFNYGYTF	TGTGCCAGCAGTTTGGGGGGGGCGCTCCCCCTCGCCCCATTTAACTATGGCTACACCTTC
13	TRBV7-9	.	TRBJ1-4	.	CAIPDGEGEKLFF	TGTGCCATACCGGACGGGGAAGGGGAAAAACTGTTTTTT
12	TRBV12-3/TRBV12-4	few	TRBJ2-5	.	CASKRYRDAQYF	TGTGCCAGCAAACGCTACAGGGATGCCCAGTACTTC
17	TRBV20-1	few	TRBJ2-3	TRBD2	CSADRSASGGRSDTQYF	TGCAGTGCTGATCGGTCGGCGAGCGGGGGGAGATCAGATACGCAGTATTTT
13	TRBV5-1	.	TRBJ2-1	.	CASSLLRGVEQFF	TGCGCCAGCAGCCTCTTGCGAGGCGTCGAGCAGTTCTTC
13	TRBV3-1	.	TRBJ2-4	.	CASSSRGFGEQYF	TGTGCCAGCAGCTCCAGGGGTTTCGGAGAGCAGTACTTC
13	TRBV5-6	.	TRBJ1-2	.	CASSLALPYGYTF	TGTGCCAGCAGCTTAGCCCTACCCTATGGCTACACCTTC
15	TRBV12-3/TRBV12-4	.	TRBJ1-6	TRBD1	CASSLMGTANSPLHF	TGTGCCAGCAGTTTAATGGGGACAGCGAATTCACCCCTCCACTTT
12	TRBV6-2/TRBV6-3	.	TRBJ2-7	.	CASSQNFYEQYF	TGTGCCAGCAGCCAAAATTTCTACGAGCAGTACTTC
15	TRBV5-1	few	TRBJ2-5	TRBD1	CASSLMGQGLETQYF	TGCGCCAGCAGCTTGATGGGACAGGGTCTGGAGACCCAGTACTTC
17	TRBV12-3/TRBV12-4	few	TRBJ2-1	.	CASSGRGAGLSYNEQFF	TGTGCCAGCAGTGGAAGGGGGGCGGGGCTCTCCTACAATGAGCAGTTCTTC
16	TRBV6-2/TRBV6-3	few	TRBJ1-1	TRBD1	CASSLRTGWRNTEAFF	TGTGCCAGCAGCCTACGGACAGGGTGGCGGAACACTGAAGCTTTCTTT
13	TRBV24-1	.	TRBJ2-5	.	CATRPSQGETQYF	TGTGCCACTAGGCCGAGCCAGGGCGAGACCCAGTACTTC
15	TRBV11-2	.	TRBJ2-5	.	CASSLEGINQETQYF	TGTGCCAGCAGCTTAGAGGGGATCAATCAAGAGACCCAGTACTTC
14	TRBV6-1	.	TRBJ2-5	.	CASSRGDLQETQYF	TGTGCCAGCAGTCGAGGGGACTTACAAGAGACCCAGTACTTC
16	TRBV4-2	few	TRBJ2-1	TRBD2	CASSQTLAGGPFEQFF	TGTGCCAGCAGCCAGACACTAGCGGGGGGGCCATTTGAGCAGTTCTTC
18	TRBV7-3	.	TRBJ2-1	TRBD1	CASSQMADGTGNNNEQFF	TGTGCCAGCAGCCAAATGGCAGACGGGACAGGGAATAACAATGAGCAGTTCTTC
18	TRBV12-3/TRBV12-4	few	TRBJ1-5	.	CASRQDFAQGWSNQPQHF	TGTGCCAGCAGACAAGATTTCGCGCAGGGATGGAGCAATCAGCCCCAGCATTTT
16	TRBV7-8	.	TRBJ2-7	TRBD1	CASSNTGGPRSYEQYF	TGTGCCAGCAGCAACACAGGGGGCCCACGCTCCTACGAGCAGTACTTC
14	TRBV5-6	few	TRBJ2-5	.	CASSFLTQRGTQYF	TGTGCCAGCAGCTTCTTGACCCAACGAGGGACCCAGTACTTC
14	TRBV7-6	.	TRBJ1-1	.	CASNARGAGTEAFF	TGTGCCAGCAACGCCAGAGGGGCGGGCACTGAAGCTTTCTTT
19	TRBV7-2	.	TRBJ2-2	.	CASSLAYPWTNLNTGELFF	TGTGCCAGCAGCTTAGCCTATCCTTGGACGAACCTTAACACCGGGGAGCTGTTTTTT
14	TRBV11-1	.	TRBJ2-7	TRBD2	CASSHLGEGYEQYF	TGTGCCAGCAGCCACCTTGGGGAGGGCTACGAGCAGTACTTC
13	TRBV5-5	.	TRBJ2-5	TRBD2	CASIRTSEETQYF	TGTGCCAGCATCCGGACTAGCGAGGAGACCCAGTACTTC
11	TRBV15	.	TRBJ2-5	.	CATLEDNEQYF	TGTGCCACCCTTGAGGATAATGAGCAGTACTTC
15	TRBV6-1	.	TRBJ1-2	.	CASGTSRGTPYGYTF	TGTGCCAGCGGGACATCGCGTGGGACACCTTATGGCTACACCTTC
15	TRBV7-2	few	TRBJ2-1	TRBD2	CASSPGPSWGGEQFF	TGTGCCAGCAGCCCTGGGCCCTCTTGGGGGGGTGAGCAGTTCTTC
14	TRBV27	.	TRBJ2-7	TRBD2	CATKDSGGFYEQYF	TGTGCCACCAAGGATAGCGGGGGGTTCTACGAGCAGTACTTC
14	TRBV28	.	TRBJ1-5	TRBD1	CAGSSTGVRQPQHF	TGTGCCGGCAGTTCTACAGGGGTGAGGCAGCCCCAGCATTTT
14	TRBV20-1	.	TRBJ1-2	.	CSASRRDPASGYTF	TGCAGTGCTAGTCGGCGGGACCCAGCATCGGGCTACACCTTC
13	TRBV18	.	TRBJ2-1	.	CASSPGVGNEQFF	TGTGCCAGCTCACCAGGGGTCGGAAATGAGCAGTTCTTC
14	TRBV12-3/TRBV12-4	few	TRBJ2-5	.	CASNQMGGLATQYF	TGTGCCAGCAACCAAATGGGAGGCTTGGCGACCCAGTACTTC